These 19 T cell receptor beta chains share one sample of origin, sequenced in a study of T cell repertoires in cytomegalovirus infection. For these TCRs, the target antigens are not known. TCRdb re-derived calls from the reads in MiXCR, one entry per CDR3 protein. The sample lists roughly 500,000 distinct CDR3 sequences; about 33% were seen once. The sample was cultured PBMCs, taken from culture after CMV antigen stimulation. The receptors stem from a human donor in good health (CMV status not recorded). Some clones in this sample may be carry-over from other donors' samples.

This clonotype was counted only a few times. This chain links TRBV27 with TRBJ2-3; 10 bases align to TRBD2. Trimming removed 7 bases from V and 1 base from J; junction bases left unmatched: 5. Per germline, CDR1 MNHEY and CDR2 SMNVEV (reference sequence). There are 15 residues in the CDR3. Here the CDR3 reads CASTLAGAGTDTQYF. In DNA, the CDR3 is TGTGCCAGCACCCTAGCGGGAGCGGGCACAGATACGCAGTATTTT.

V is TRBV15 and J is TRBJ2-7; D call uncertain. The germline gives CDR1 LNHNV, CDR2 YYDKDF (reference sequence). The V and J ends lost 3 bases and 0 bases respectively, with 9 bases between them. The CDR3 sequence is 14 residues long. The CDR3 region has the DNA TGTGCCACCAGCAGCTCTGCAGACTCCTACGAGCAGTACGTC. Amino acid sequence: CATSSSADSYEQYV.

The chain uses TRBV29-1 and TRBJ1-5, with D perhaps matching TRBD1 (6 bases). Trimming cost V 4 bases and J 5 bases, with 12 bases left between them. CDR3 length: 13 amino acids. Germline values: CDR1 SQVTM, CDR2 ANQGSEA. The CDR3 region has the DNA TGCAGCGTTGGGGCAGGGGCTTATCAGCCCCAGCATTTT. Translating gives CSVGAGAYQPQHF.

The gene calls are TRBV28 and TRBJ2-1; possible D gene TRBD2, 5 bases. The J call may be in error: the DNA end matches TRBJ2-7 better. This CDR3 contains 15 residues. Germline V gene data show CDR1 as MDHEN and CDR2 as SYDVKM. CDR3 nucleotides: TGTGCCAGCAGTTTATCCGGGAAGTGGGTCAATGAGCAGTACTTC. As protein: CASSLSGKWVNEQYF.

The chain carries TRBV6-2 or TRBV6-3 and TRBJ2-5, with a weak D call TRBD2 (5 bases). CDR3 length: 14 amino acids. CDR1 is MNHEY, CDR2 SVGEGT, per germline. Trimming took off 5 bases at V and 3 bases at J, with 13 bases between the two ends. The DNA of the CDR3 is TGTGCCAGCAGTACCCGGGAAGCAGAAGAGACCCAGTACTTC. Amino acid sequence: CASSTREAEETQYF.

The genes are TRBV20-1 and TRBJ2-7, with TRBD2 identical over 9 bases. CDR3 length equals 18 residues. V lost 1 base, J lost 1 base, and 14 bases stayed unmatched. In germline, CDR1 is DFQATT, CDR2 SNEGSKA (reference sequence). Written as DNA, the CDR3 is TGCAGTGCTAGAGTTCCCCCCAGTGGTAGCGGGAGATCCTACGAGCAGTACTTC. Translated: CSARVPPSGSGRSYEQYF.

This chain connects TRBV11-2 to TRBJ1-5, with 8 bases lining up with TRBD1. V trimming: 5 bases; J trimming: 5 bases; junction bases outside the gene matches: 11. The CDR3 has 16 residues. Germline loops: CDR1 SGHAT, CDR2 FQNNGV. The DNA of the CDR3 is TGTGCCAGCAGCCGATTCGGACAGGGTAGGGATCAGCCCCAGCATTTT. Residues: CASSRFGQGRDQPQHF.

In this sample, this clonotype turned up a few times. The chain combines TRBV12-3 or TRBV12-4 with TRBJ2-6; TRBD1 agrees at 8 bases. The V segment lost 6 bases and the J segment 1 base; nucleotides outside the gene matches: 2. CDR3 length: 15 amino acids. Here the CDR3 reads CASSRTGSGANVLTF. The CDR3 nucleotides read TGTGCCAGCAGCCGGACAGGGTCTGGGGCCAACGTCCTGACTTTC.

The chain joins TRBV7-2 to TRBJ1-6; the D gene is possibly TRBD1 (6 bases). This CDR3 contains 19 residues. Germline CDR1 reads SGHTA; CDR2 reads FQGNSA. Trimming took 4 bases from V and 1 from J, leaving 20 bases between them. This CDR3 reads CASSSRPGRGGSYNSPLHF. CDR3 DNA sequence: TGTGCCAGCAGCTCCCGGCCGGGGAGGGGGGGGTCCTATAATTCACCCCTCCACTTT.

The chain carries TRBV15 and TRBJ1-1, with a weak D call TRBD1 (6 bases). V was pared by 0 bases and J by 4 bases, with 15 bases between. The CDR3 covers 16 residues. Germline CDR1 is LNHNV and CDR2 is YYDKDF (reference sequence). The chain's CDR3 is CATSRDMGALGTEAFF. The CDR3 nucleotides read TGTGCCACCAGCAGAGATATGGGGGCGTTGGGCACTGAAGCTTTCTTT.

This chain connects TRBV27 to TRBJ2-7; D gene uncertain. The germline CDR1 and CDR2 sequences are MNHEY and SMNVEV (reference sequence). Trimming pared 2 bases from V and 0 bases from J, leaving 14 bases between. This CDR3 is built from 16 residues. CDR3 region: CASSLPGRKSSYEQYV. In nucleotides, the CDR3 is TGTGCCAGCAGTTTACCGGGCCGGAAGAGCTCCTACGAGCAGTACGTC.

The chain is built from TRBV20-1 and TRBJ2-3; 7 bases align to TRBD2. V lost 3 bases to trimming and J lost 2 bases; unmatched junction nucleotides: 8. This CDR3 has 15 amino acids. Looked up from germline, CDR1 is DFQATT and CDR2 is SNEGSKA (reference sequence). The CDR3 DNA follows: TGCAGTGCTAGCGACCCTAGCGGAGCCACAGATACGCAGTATTTT. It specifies CSASDPSGATDTQYF.

The CDR3 DNA follows: TGCGCCAGCAGCCACCTCAAGGGACCCCGCGCTGGAAACACCATATATTTT. It encodes CASSHLKGPRAGNTIYF. This chain connects TRBV4-1 to TRBJ1-3; a possible D gene is TRBD1 (5 bases). Trimming removed 3 bases at V and 2 bases at J, with 17 bases between. This CDR3 has 17 amino acids. The germline V gene encodes CDR1 MGHRA and CDR2 YSYEKL.

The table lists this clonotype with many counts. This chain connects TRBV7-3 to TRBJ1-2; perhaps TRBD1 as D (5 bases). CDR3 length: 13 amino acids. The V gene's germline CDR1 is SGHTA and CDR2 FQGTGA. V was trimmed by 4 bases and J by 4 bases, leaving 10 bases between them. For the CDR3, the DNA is TGTGCCAGCAGCTCGGGACTCGGCTATGGCTACACCTTC. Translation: CASSSGLGYGYTF.

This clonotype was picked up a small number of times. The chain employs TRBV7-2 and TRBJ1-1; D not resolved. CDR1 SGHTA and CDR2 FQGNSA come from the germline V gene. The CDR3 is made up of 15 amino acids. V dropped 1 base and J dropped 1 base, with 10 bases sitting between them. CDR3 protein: CASSLGGSGNTEAFF. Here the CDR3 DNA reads TGTGCCAGCAGCTTAGGTGGGTCGGGGAACACTGAAGCTTTCTTT. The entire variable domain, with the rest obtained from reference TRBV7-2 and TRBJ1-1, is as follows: GAGVSQSPSNKVTEKGKDVELRCDPISGHTALYWYRQSLGQGLEFLIYFQGNSAPDKSGLPSDRFSAERTGGSVSTLTIQRTQQEDSAVYLCASSLGGSGNTEAFFGQGTRLTVV.

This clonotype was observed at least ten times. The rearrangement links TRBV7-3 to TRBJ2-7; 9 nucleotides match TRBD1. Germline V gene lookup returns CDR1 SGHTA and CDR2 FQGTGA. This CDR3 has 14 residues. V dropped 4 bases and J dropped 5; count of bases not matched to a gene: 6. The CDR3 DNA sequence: TGTGCCAGCAGCTCCGGGACAGGGATCAACGAGCAGTACTTC. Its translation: CASSSGTGINEQYF.

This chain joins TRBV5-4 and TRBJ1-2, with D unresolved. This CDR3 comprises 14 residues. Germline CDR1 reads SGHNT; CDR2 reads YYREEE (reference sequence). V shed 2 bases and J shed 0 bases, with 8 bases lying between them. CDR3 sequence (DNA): TGTGCCAGCAGCTTTTGGGCCCCTAACTATGGCTACACCTTC. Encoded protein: CASSFWAPNYGYTF.

CDR3 sequence: CASRTSGSSTDTQYF. The CDR3, as DNA: TGTGCCAGCAGAACTAGCGGGAGCAGCACAGATACGCAGTATTTT. The rearrangement links TRBV7-6 to TRBJ2-3; 11 positions match TRBD2. The V gene end was trimmed by 6 bases and the J gene end by 0 bases; junction bases not matched to a gene: 2. The CDR3 length is 15 residues. CDR1 is SGHVS and CDR2 is FNYEAQ in the germline V gene. Supplemented by reference TRBV7-6 and TRBJ2-3, the full variable domain reads GAGVSQSPRYKVTKRGQDVALRCDPISGHVSLYWYRQALGQGPEFLTYFNYEAQQDKSGLPNDRFSAERPEGSISTLTIQRTEQRDSAMYRCASRTSGSSTDTQYFGPGTRLTVL.

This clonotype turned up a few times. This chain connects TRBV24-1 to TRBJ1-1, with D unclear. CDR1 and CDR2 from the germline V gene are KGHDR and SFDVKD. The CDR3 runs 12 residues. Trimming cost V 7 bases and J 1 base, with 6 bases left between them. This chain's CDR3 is CATSDENTEAFF. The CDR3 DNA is TGTGCCACCAGCGACGAGAACACTGAAGCTTTCTTT.